These 21 T cell receptor beta chains share one sample of origin, sequenced in a study of T cell repertoires in cytomegalovirus infection. These TCRs' antigens remain unknown. TCRdb re-derived calls from the reads in MiXCR, one entry per CDR3 protein. This sample has 640,000 or so distinct CDR3 sequences, with around 35% found just once. The starting material was cultured PBMCs, obtained from culture after CMV antigen stimulation. These receptor sequences come from a human donor in good health (CMV status not recorded). Some clones in this sample may be carry-over from other donors' samples.

V gene TRBV20-1 combines with J gene TRBJ2-5; no reliable D call. The CDR3 has 11 amino acids. Germline V gene lookup returns CDR1 DFQATT and CDR2 SNEGSKA (reference sequence). The CDR3 DNA reads as TGCAGCGGCCGTCTTGGAAAGACCCAGTACTTC. Translation gives CSGRLGKTQYF.

V and J are TRBV20-1 and TRBJ1-5; 9 nucleotides match TRBD1. V lost 5 bases and J lost 0; bases outside the gene matches: 11. Per the germline V gene, CDR1 is DFQATT and CDR2 is SNEGSKA (reference sequence). This CDR3 is 17 amino acids long. CDR3 DNA: TGCAGTGCTCCCCGGGACAGGGAGGATAATAGCAATCAGCCCCAGCATTTT. This sequence encodes CSAPRDREDNSNQPQHF.

V gene TRBV29-1 combines with J gene TRBJ2-7, with a weak D call TRBD2 (6 bases). V was pared by 6 bases and J by 1 base, with 25 bases between. Looked up from germline, CDR1 is SQVTM and CDR2 is ANQGSEA. The CDR3 is 17 amino acids. Here the CDR3 reads CSVPRRPRDSISYEQYF. The DNA for the CDR3 is TGCAGCGTACCTCGCCGACCCCGGGACTCGATATCCTACGAGCAGTACTTC.

This clonotype was seen more than once but under ten times. This chain joins TRBV20-1 and TRBJ1-2, with D possibly being TRBD1 (5 bases). The V gene's germline CDR1 is DFQATT and CDR2 SNEGSKA (reference sequence). The CDR3 is 12 amino acids. V gave up 7 bases and J gave up 1 base, with 10 bases separating them. The CDR3 here is CSGRQGNYGYTF. The CDR3 DNA is TGCAGTGGTCGGCAGGGTAACTATGGCTACACCTTC.

A few counts support this clonotype. The V gene is TRBV7-6, the J gene TRBJ1-5; D uncertain. The CDR3 contains 12 residues. V lost 4 bases and J 9 bases, leaving 10 bases between the germline ends. In germline, CDR1 is SGHVS, CDR2 FNYEAQ. DNA of the CDR3: TGTGCCAGCAGCTCCCTAACCGGGCCCCAGCATTTT. Translation gives CASSSLTGPQHF.

The chain links TRBV7-8 to TRBJ2-2, with a weak D call TRBD1 (5 bases). Trimming stripped 5 bases from V and 2 bases from J, with 15 bases between. This CDR3 spans 16 amino acids. In germline, CDR1 is SGHVS, CDR2 FQNEAQ. The CDR3 reads CASSPRSQGNTGELFF. The CDR3 nucleotides are TGTGCCAGCAGCCCTCGGTCCCAGGGCAACACCGGGGAGCTGTTTTTT.

This clonotype was recorded a few times. The chain uses TRBV7-2 and TRBJ2-1; D might be TRBD2 (5 bases). The CDR3 runs 14 residues. Germline V CDR1 and CDR2: SGHTA, FQGNSA. V lost 0 bases and J 6 bases, leaving 9 bases between the germline ends. The CDR3 DNA is TGTGCCAGCAGCTTAGCTAGAGCGGCCAATGAGCAGTTCTTC. Its protein is CASSLARAANEQFF.

This clonotype has only one observation. This chain joins TRBV6-6 and TRBJ2-7; the match to TRBD1 covers 7 bases. CDR1 is MNHNY, CDR2 SVGAGI, per germline (reference sequence). Trimming cost V 0 bases and J 3 bases; bases outside gene matches: 5. CDR3 length: 15 residues. The CDR3 DNA reads as TGTGCCAGCAGTTACTCCCCGGGACAGAGCTACGAGCAGTACTTC. Amino acids: CASSYSPGQSYEQYF.

V usage is TRBV7-9 and J usage is TRBJ1-4; D is undetermined. The CDR3 totals 15 residues. Trimming cost V 1 base and J 8 bases, with 14 bases left between them. Germline V lookup: CDR1 SEHNR, CDR2 FQNEAQ (reference sequence). CDR3 sequence: CASSLGGLYREKLFF. Written as DNA, the CDR3 is TGTGCCAGCAGCTTAGGCGGCCTCTACCGAGAAAAACTGTTTTTT.

The chain employs TRBV5-1 and TRBJ2-1, with TRBD2 as a possible D gene (5 bases). This CDR3 spans 14 amino acids. Trimming pared 1 base from V and 8 bases from J, leaving 13 bases between. The germline CDR1 and CDR2 sequences are SGHRS and YFSETQ. This CDR3 reads CASSLTRLGDEQFF. CDR3 bases: TGCGCCAGCAGCTTGACCCGACTCGGGGATGAGCAGTTCTTC.

The chain recombines TRBV6-1 with TRBJ1-3; TRBD1 might be the D (5 bases). The CDR3 is 12 amino acids. Germline values: CDR1 MNHNS, CDR2 SASEGT. V was cut by 7 bases and J by 7 bases, with 11 bases left in between. In nucleotides, the CDR3 is TGTGCCAGCAACACAGGACGGAACACCATATATTTT. Translating it yields CASNTGRNTIYF.

This clonotype was recorded only once. The chain couples TRBV20-1 to TRBJ2-7; maybe TRBD2 (6 bases). Trimming took off 1 base at V and 8 bases at J, with 18 bases between the two ends. The germline CDR1 and CDR2 sequences are DFQATT and SNEGSKA (reference sequence). The CDR3 length is 14 residues. CDR3 nucleotide sequence: TGCAGTGCTAGAGTGGGGGGAGCCTACGATAAGCAGTACTTC. Its translation: CSARVGGAYDKQYF.

This clonotype was detected a few times. The rearrangement uses TRBV12-3 or TRBV12-4 and TRBJ2-1, with 7 bases fitting TRBD2. CDR3 length: 17 amino acids. V shed 6 bases, J shed 0 bases, and the junction held 11 bases outside the gene matches. The CDR3 reads CASSPKRRGGSYNEQFF. CDR3 DNA sequence: TGTGCCAGCAGCCCAAAACGACGCGGGGGCTCCTACAATGAGCAGTTCTTC.

This clonotype has only a few counts. The V and J genes are TRBV27 and TRBJ2-7; perhaps TRBD2 as D (6 bases). This CDR3 has 13 amino acids. V was shortened by 3 bases and J by 5 bases, with 11 bases between the two germline ends. Germline loops: CDR1 MNHEY, CDR2 SMNVEV (reference sequence). CDR3: CASSFGEEDEQYF. CDR3 DNA sequence: TGTGCCAGCAGTTTCGGGGAGGAGGACGAGCAGTACTTC.

The rearrangement links TRBV2 to TRBJ2-5, with D hard to call. Germline CDR1 and CDR2: SNHLY and FYNNEI. The CDR3 is 12 amino acids. V lost 6 bases and J 4 bases, leaving 9 bases between the germline ends. The CDR3 spells CASRADLETQYF. Written as DNA, the CDR3 is TGTGCCAGCAGGGCGGATTTAGAGACCCAGTACTTC.

This clonotype has ten or more counts. The chain employs TRBV7-2 and TRBJ2-5; TRBD1 is a possible D gene (6 bases). The germline V gene has CDR1 SGHTA and CDR2 FQGNSA. The CDR3 consists of 14 residues. Trimming left V 5 bases short and J 2 bases short, with 12 bases between. CDR3 sequence: CASSTRTAQETQYF. In nucleotides, the CDR3 is TGTGCCAGCAGCACCCGGACAGCACAAGAGACCCAGTACTTC.

V and J are TRBV6-5 and TRBJ2-1; TRBD1 matches at 9 bases. The V and J ends lost 5 bases and 8 bases, in that order; junction bases with no gene match: 1. The germline V gene encodes CDR1 MNHEY and CDR2 SVGAGI. The CDR3 contains 12 residues. CDR3 sequence (DNA): TGTGCCAGCAGTACAGGGGGCCATGAGCAGTTCTTC. Translated: CASSTGGHEQFF.

The table lists this clonotype with many counts. The CDR3 coding sequence is TGTGCCAGCAGCTTAATCACGAACACTGAAGCTTTCTTT. It encodes CASSLITNTEAFF. The chain uses TRBV7-2 and TRBJ1-1; the D is unclear. Germline CDR1 SGHTA, CDR2 FQGNSA. The CDR3 covers 13 residues. Trimming shortened V by 2 bases and J by 1 base, and 5 bases separated the two germline ends.

This clonotype appeared once. The DNA of the CDR3 is TGTGCCACCAGCAGAGATAGGATAGGGGAGCTGTTTTTT. Encoded protein: CATSRDRIGELFF. The chain is built from TRBV15 and TRBJ2-2; no firm D call. Germline CDR1 is LNHNV and CDR2 is YYDKDF (reference sequence). CDR3 length: 13 amino acids. V lost 0 bases, J lost 8 bases, and 7 bases lay in between.

The rearrangement links TRBV7-2 to TRBJ2-7; maybe TRBD1 (6 bases). The V end was cut by 4 bases, the J end by 4 bases, with 14 bases between. CDR3 length: 14 amino acids. CDR1 and CDR2 (germline): SGHTA, FQGNSA. CDR3 sequence: CASSYGTFGYEQYF. In nucleotides, the CDR3 is TGTGCCAGCAGCTACGGGACATTCGGGTACGAGCAGTACTTC. The full variable domain, in which reference TRBV7-2 and TRBJ2-7 provide the parts outside the CDR3, is GAGVSQSPSNKVTEKGKDVELRCDPISGHTALYWYRQSLGQGLEFLIYFQGNSAPDKSGLPSDRFSAERTGGSVSTLTIQRTQQEDSAVYLCASSYGTFGYEQYFGPGTRLTVT.

The sample holds a few counts of this clonotype. The chain employs TRBV7-9 and TRBJ2-7, with 7 bases aligning to TRBD1. Looked up from germline, CDR1 is SEHNR and CDR2 is FQNEAQ (reference sequence). V trimming: 8 bases; J trimming: 5 bases; junction bases outside the gene matches: 15. This CDR3 is 15 amino acids long. The CDR3 DNA follows: TGTGCCAGCCCGCTACCAGGGGGAAAACGTAACGAGCAGTACTTC. Its translation: CASPLPGGKRNEQYF.